Below are 20 T cell receptor beta chains sequenced from a single sample in a study of patients and donors after allogeneic stem cell transplantation. TCRdb itself ran the RT-PCR reads through MiXCR, one entry per CDR3 protein. The sample consists of 110,000 or so distinct CDR3 sequences, 35% to 45% of them appearing once. Material for sequencing was blood, either unsorted or a sorted T cell fraction (not recorded which). These receptors all come from a human donor who was either an allogeneic HSCT recipient or a stem cell or donor lymphocyte infusion donor (not recorded which). It is not recorded whose cells these are; they may come from a transplant donor.

This clonotype was found once. The gene calls are TRBV30 and TRBJ2-7; D remains ambiguous. V lost 4 bases to trimming and J lost 0 bases, with 7 bases between them. Germline CDR1 reads GTSNPN; CDR2 reads SVGIG (reference sequence). This CDR3 comprises 12 residues. The CDR3 reads CAWTRTSYEQYF. Here the CDR3 DNA reads TGTGCCTGGACTCGGACCTCCTACGAGCAGTACTTC.

The chain carries TRBV6-5 and TRBJ2-1; D remains ambiguous. The CDR3 sequence is 17 residues long. The germline gives CDR1 MNHEY, CDR2 SVGAGI. The V end was cut by 4 bases, the J end by 7 bases, with 23 bases between. The CDR3 DNA reads as TGTGCCAGCAGTTGGACGAGGAACACCAATTATAGGAATGAGCAGTTCTTC. Translated: CASSWTRNTNYRNEQFF.

This clonotype turned up a few times. The CDR3 protein is CATSRDEYSNQPQHF. The DNA of the CDR3 is TGTGCCACCAGCAGAGATGAGTATAGCAATCAGCCCCAGCATTTT. This rearrangement joins TRBV15 to TRBJ1-5; D ambiguous. The germline V and J ends were trimmed by 0 bases and 0 bases, with 6 bases remaining between them. This CDR3 contains 15 residues. The germline V gene has CDR1 LNHNV and CDR2 YYDKDF (reference sequence).

Only a few counts were recorded for this clonotype. V usage is TRBV4-1 and J usage is TRBJ1-4, with D unresolved. V was clipped by 1 base and J by 11 bases, with 17 bases between them. Germline assignment: CDR1 MGHRA and CDR2 YSYEKL. The CDR3 consists of 15 residues. The CDR3 coding sequence is TGCGCCAGCAGCCAAGTCGTCCTGGCAGGCGGGAAACTGTTTTTT. This sequence encodes CASSQVVLAGGKLFF.

CDR3 sequence: CASSLGRGVVELFF. The CDR3 DNA reads as TGTGCCAGCAGCTTAGGCCGGGGGGTCGTGGAGCTGTTTTTT. The V and J genes are TRBV7-2 and TRBJ2-2; TRBD2 agrees at 7 bases. Losses at the gene ends were 1 base for V and 10 bases for J; bases not matched to a gene: 6. The germline V gene encodes CDR1 SGHTA and CDR2 FQGNSA. This CDR3 comprises 14 residues.

The chain links TRBV9 to TRBJ2-1; the D is unclear. From germline, CDR1 is SGDLS and CDR2 YYNGEE. CDR3 length: 13 amino acids. Trimming took 0 bases from V and 2 from J, leaving 3 bases between them. The CDR3 spells CASSVVPYNEQFF. The CDR3 region has the DNA TGTGCCAGCAGCGTAGTACCCTACAATGAGCAGTTCTTC.

There are many counts of this clonotype. The V and J genes are TRBV27 and TRBJ1-1; perhaps TRBD1 as D (5 bases). V lost 2 bases to trimming and J lost 9 bases, with 13 bases between them. CDR3 length equals 13 residues. The germline V gene has CDR1 MNHEY and CDR2 SMNVEV (reference sequence). The CDR3 protein is CASSLGGGAQAFF. The CDR3 nucleotides read TGTGCCAGCAGTTTAGGTGGCGGGGCGCAAGCTTTCTTT.

V is TRBV4-3 and J is TRBJ1-1; D uncertain. Germline-derived CDR1 and CDR2 are LGHNA and YSLEER. CDR3 length: 14 amino acids. V was trimmed by 4 bases and J by 3 bases, leaving 12 bases between them. The CDR3 region has the DNA TGCGCCAGCAGCCGCCATATCGGGGACACTGAAGCTTTCTTT. Translation: CASSRHIGDTEAFF.

This chain connects TRBV4-1 to TRBJ2-7; perhaps TRBD2 as D (6 bases). There are 15 residues in the CDR3. Trimming took 0 bases from V and 9 from J, leaving 18 bases between them. From germline, CDR1 is MGHRA and CDR2 YSYEKL. CDR3 protein: CASSQDLRLAGGQYF. The CDR3 DNA is TGCGCCAGCAGCCAAGATTTGAGGCTCGCCGGGGGGCAGTACTTC.

This sequence joins TRBV6-5 and TRBJ1-5, with unresolved D. Germline V gene sequence: CDR1 MNHEY, CDR2 SVGAGI. Deletions cut 10 bases from V and 4 bases from J, with 14 bases between. The CDR3 has 13 amino acids. CDR3 loop: CATKDGLNQPQHF. The CDR3 bases are TGTGCCACCAAGGACGGCCTTAATCAGCCCCAGCATTTT.

This clonotype was observed a few times. This chain uses TRBV4-2 with TRBJ2-7; 9 bases align to TRBD2. The CDR3 loop spans 15 amino acids. From germline, CDR1 is LGHNA and CDR2 YNFKEQ. Losses at the gene ends were 4 bases for V and 7 bases for J; bases not matched to a gene: 11. The chain's CDR3 is CASSLLLAGPREQYF. For the CDR3, the DNA is TGTGCCAGCAGCCTCCTACTAGCGGGTCCACGGGAGCAGTACTTC.

The chain employs TRBV7-2 and TRBJ1-1, with a weak D call TRBD1 (6 bases). This CDR3 has 15 residues. Germline V CDR1 and CDR2: SGHTA, FQGNSA. Trimming removed 5 bases from V and 3 bases from J, with 16 bases in between. CDR3 DNA sequence: TGTGCCAGCAGCCCCCGCCAGGGGTTGGACACTGAAGCTTTCTTT. This codes for CASSPRQGLDTEAFF.

The count of this clonotype is one. The CDR3 nucleotides read TGTGCCACCAGCAGAGGAGGGTTTACCGGCGAGCAGTACTTC. Its translation is CATSRGGFTGEQYF. The rearrangement joins TRBV15 to TRBJ2-7; the D gene is possibly TRBD2 (5 bases). The V gene lost 1 base and the J gene lost 6 bases, with 13 bases spanning the gap. The CDR3 has 14 amino acids. The germline V gene has CDR1 LNHNV and CDR2 YYDKDF (reference sequence).

This chain uses TRBV24-1 with TRBJ2-3, with D tentatively TRBD1 (6 bases). The germline V and J ends were trimmed by 3 bases and 2 bases, with 14 bases remaining between them. CDR3 length: 16 residues. Germline-derived CDR1 and CDR2 are KGHDR and SFDVKD. CDR3 residues: CATSDTPGTSTDTQYF. The CDR3 coding sequence is TGTGCCACCAGTGATACACCCGGGACATCCACAGATACGCAGTATTTT.

This clonotype was seen more than once but under ten times. The chain employs TRBV7-8 and TRBJ1-1, with TRBD1 matching 10 bases. V was clipped by 0 bases and J by 10 bases; unmatched bases: 5. The CDR3 spans 14 residues. The germline CDR1 and CDR2 sequences are SGHVS and FQNEAQ. This CDR3 reads CASSLADRGRRAFF. CDR3 coding DNA: TGTGCCAGCAGCTTAGCAGACAGGGGGCGGAGAGCTTTCTTT.

The chain couples TRBV12-3 or TRBV12-4 to TRBJ2-7; D unclear. Deletions cut 1 base from V and 5 bases from J, with 15 bases between. The CDR3 covers 15 residues. The CDR3 is CASSLGPDPADEQYF. The CDR3 coding sequence is TGTGCCAGCAGTTTAGGCCCAGACCCCGCCGACGAGCAGTACTTC.

The genes are TRBV29-1 and TRBJ1-2, with TRBD1 matching over 8 bases. Germline V gene data show CDR1 as SQVTM and CDR2 as ANQGSEA. The CDR3 contains 13 residues. Trimming cost V 7 bases and J 2 bases; bases outside gene matches: 6. This CDR3 is CSARDRSNYGYTF. CDR3 coding DNA: TGCAGCGCCAGGGACAGGTCCAACTATGGCTACACCTTC.

The chain is built from TRBV20-1 and TRBJ2-1, with TRBD1 identical over 8 bases. This CDR3 has 12 amino acids. Trimming took 4 bases from V and 8 from J; bases not matched to a gene: 4. Looked up from germline, CDR1 is DFQATT and CDR2 is SNEGSKA (reference sequence). The CDR3 loop reads CSAIRTGYEQFF. CDR3 sequence (DNA): TGCAGTGCTATCCGGACAGGGTATGAGCAGTTCTTC.

This clonotype was picked up a small number of times. V usage is TRBV7-9 and J usage is TRBJ2-1, with TRBD2 as a possible D gene (6 bases). Between the trimmed V and J ends, which lost 5 bases and 6 bases, there was a span of 11 bases. This CDR3 has 13 amino acids. CDR1 and CDR2 from the germline V gene are SEHNR and FQNEAQ (reference sequence). In nucleotides, the CDR3 is TGTGCCAGCAGCCGATCGCGGGGCAATGAGCAGTTCTTC. It encodes CASSRSRGNEQFF.

The chain is built from TRBV12-3 or TRBV12-4 and TRBJ2-7, with TRBD1 as a possible D gene (5 bases). The CDR3 contains 13 residues. The V end lost 3 bases, the J end lost 4 bases, and 10 bases lay between the germline ends. Written as DNA, the CDR3 is TGTGCCAGCAGTTTGACAGCACTTTACGAGCAGTACTTC. Residues: CASSLTALYEQYF.